Listed below are T cell receptor beta chains from one sample, sequenced in a study of a mutant IDH1 vaccine in newly diagnosed glioma. The antigens these receptors bind are not known. The protocol was immunoSEQ multiplex PCR, while the TCRdb copy is restricted to in-frame clones and leaves out a portion. The sample records 60,000 to 85,000 clones, more than 80% being singletons. The sample in question was PBMCs, obtained from a glioma patient whose treatment included an IDH1 peptide vaccine. These receptors originate from a woman between 45 and 60 years old with glioma. Each CDR3 is given with its conserved first and last residue. The D gene is left open where the match is weak. Where a row states a size, it is once, few, many or the class of an expanded clone; other rows omit it.

size,D,J,V,CDR3,DNA
-,-,TRBJ2-7,TRBV5-1,CASSLRTAPSYEQYF,TGCGCCAGCAGCTTAAGGACAGCCCCTTCCTACGAGCAGTACTTC
-,-,TRBJ2-3,TRBV30,CAWSLGVPDTQYF,TGTGCCTGGAGTCTCGGAGTTCCAGATACGCAGTATTTT
-,-,TRBJ2-5,TRBV28,CASSWTNQETQYF,TGTGCCAGCAGTTGGACAAACCAAGAGACCCAGTACTTC
-,-,TRBJ1-1,TRBV7-9,CASSLGMNTEAFF,TGTGCCAGCAGCTTAGGCATGAACACTGAAGCTTTCTTT
-,TRBD1,TRBJ2-1,TRBV5-4,CASSFGTGDEQFF,TGTGCCAGCAGCTTTGGGACAGGCGATGAGCAGTTCTTC
-,TRBD2,TRBJ2-3,TRBV7-9,CASSPATGGGSPPDTQYF,TGTGCCAGCAGCCCCGCCACAGGCGGGGGGTCCCCCCCAGATACGCAGTATTTT
once,-,TRBJ2-1,TRBV28,CASSPPPPGHYEQFF,TGTGCCAGCAGCCCACCGCCCCCAGGACACTATGAGCAGTTCTTC
-,-,TRBJ2-3,TRBV5-1,CASSLMDGSADTQYF,TGCGCCAGCAGCTTGATGGACGGGAGCGCAGATACGCAGTATTTT
-,-,TRBJ1-4,TRBV18,CASSPAAPGKLFF,TGTGCCAGCTCCCCTGCCGCCCCGGGGAAACTGTTTTTT
few,-,TRBJ2-5,TRBV7-6,CASSSSVTSPKYF,TGTGCCAGCAGTAGTAGCGTTACATCCCCTAAGTACTTC
-,-,TRBJ1-1,TRBV11-2,CASSVRDTEAFF,TGTGCCAGCAGCGTCAGGGATACTGAAGCTTTCTTT
-,-,TRBJ2-7,TRBV7-8,CASSSIAGNHEQYF,TGTGCCAGCAGCTCGATTGCAGGGAACCACGAGCAGTACTTC
-,TRBD1,TRBJ1-1,TRBV6-1,CASKLDRGGTEAFF,TGTGCCAGCAAACTGGACAGGGGGGGAACTGAAGCTTTCTTT
-,-,TRBJ1-5,TRBV19,CASSPEDQPQHF,TGTGCCAGTAGTCCCGAAGATCAGCCCCAGCATTTT
-,-,TRBJ2-5,TRBV18,CASSPGPETQYF,TGTGCCAGCTCACCCGGGCCCGAGACCCAGTACTTC
-,-,TRBJ1-2,TRBV5-1,CASSLGRENYGYTF,TGCGCCAGCAGCCTCGGACGGGAGAACTATGGCTACACCTTC
-,-,TRBJ2-1,TRBV10-3,CAITQGEYNEQFF,TGTGCCATCACCCAGGGAGAATACAATGAGCAGTTCTTC
-,-,TRBJ2-7,TRBV7-7,CASSLREKDTSYEQYF,TGTGCTAGCAGCCTTAGAGAAAAGGACACTTCCTACGAGCAGTACTTC
-,TRBD1,TRBJ1-1,TRBV19,CASSPTQDRNIGTRAEAFF,TGTGCCAGTAGTCCCACCCAGGACAGGAATATTGGGACCCGGGCTGAAGCTTTCTTT
-,TRBD2,TRBJ2-2,TRBV7-6,CASGLGGNGELFF,TGTGCCAGCGGACTAGGAGGAAACGGGGAGCTGTTTTTT
-,TRBD1,TRBJ2-1,TRBV14,CASSQLQGTEQFF,TGTGCCAGCAGCCAACTACAGGGGACTGAGCAGTTCTTC
-,-,TRBJ1-4,TRBV28,CASSFQGLRKLFF,TGTGCCAGCAGTTTCCAGGGTTTACGGAAACTGTTTTTT
few,-,TRBJ1-5,TRBV28,CASSLYRVGQPQHF,TGTGCCAGCAGTTTATACAGGGTGGGTCAGCCCCAGCATTTT
-,TRBD2,TRBJ2-3,TRBV5-8,CASSISGSRDTQYF,TGTGCCAGCAGCATTAGCGGGAGTCGGGATACGCAGTATTTT
-,TRBD2,TRBJ2-5,TRBV5-1,CASSSSGTSGRETQYF,TGCGCCAGCAGCTCCTCCGGGACTAGCGGGAGGGAGACCCAGTACTTC
-,-,TRBJ1-4,TRBV5-1,CASSLGGKLFF,TGCGCCAGCAGCTTGGGGGGAAAACTGTTTTTT
-,-,TRBJ1-1,TRBV15,CATSRDLGGTEAFF,TGTGCCACCAGCAGAGATCTAGGGGGGACTGAAGCTTTCTTT
-,-,TRBJ1-1,TRBV5-6,CASSLMSGSSGSTEAFF,TGTGCCAGCAGCTTGATGTCAGGCTCTTCGGGGAGCACTGAAGCTTTCTTT
-,TRBD2,TRBJ2-7,TRBV30,CAWSVPAGGTGEQYF,TGTGCCTGGAGTGTACCAGCGGGAGGAACGGGTGAGCAGTACTTC
few,-,TRBJ2-7,TRBV6-6,CASSYLTGSHYEQYF,TGTGCCAGCAGTTACTTAACAGGGTCTCACTACGAGCAGTACTTC
-,TRBD2,TRBJ2-3,TRBV5-1,CASSLGTSGRADTQYF,TGCGCCAGCAGCTTGGGGACTAGCGGGAGGGCAGATACGCAGTATTTT
-,-,TRBJ2-3,TRBV6-9,CASSYSGMTNSLGTQYF,TGTGCCAGCAGTTATTCGGGGATGACCAACTCGTTGGGTACGCAGTATTTT
-,-,TRBJ2-7,TRBV5-4,CASSLLGESSYEQYF,TGTGCCAGCAGCTTGCTGGGGGAGAGCTCCTACGAGCAGTACTTC
-,-,TRBJ1-2,TRBV6-1,CASSLAGLIYGYTF,TGTGCCAGCAGTCTGGCGGGGCTGATCTATGGCTACACCTTC
-,-,TRBJ2-1,TRBV6-1,CASSLETYNEQFF,TGTGCCAGCAGTTTAGAGACCTACAATGAGCAGTTCTTC
-,-,TRBJ2-1,TRBV28,CASSPRNNEQFF,TGTGCCAGCTCCCCGAGGAACAATGAGCAGTTCTTC
-,TRBD2,TRBJ2-1,TRBV27,CASSYPGGARDEQFF,TGTGCCAGCAGTTACCCGGGGGGGGCTAGGGATGAGCAGTTCTTC